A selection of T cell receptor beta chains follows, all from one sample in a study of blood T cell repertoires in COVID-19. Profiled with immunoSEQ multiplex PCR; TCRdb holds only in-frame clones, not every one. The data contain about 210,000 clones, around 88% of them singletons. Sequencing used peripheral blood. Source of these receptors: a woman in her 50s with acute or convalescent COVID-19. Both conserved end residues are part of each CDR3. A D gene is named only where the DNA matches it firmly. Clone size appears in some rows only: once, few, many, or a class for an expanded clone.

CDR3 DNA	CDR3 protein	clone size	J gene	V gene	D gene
TGTGCCAGCAGATCCGCGGAACATAGCCTTTGGGAGCAGTACTTC	CASRSAEHSLWEQYF	.	TRBJ2-7	TRBV28	.
TGTGCCGTCGACAGGACGTTATCCTACGAGCAGTACTTC	CAVDRTLSYEQYF	.	TRBJ2-7	TRBV6-5	.
TGTGCCAGTAGTATACTAGGCAGCCCCTACGAGCAGTACTTC	CASSILGSPYEQYF	once	TRBJ2-7	TRBV19	.
TGTGCCAGCGAAGGCGGGAGGGCCGCCAATGAGCAGTTCTTC	CASEGGRAANEQFF	.	TRBJ2-1	TRBV2	TRBD2
TGTGCCAGCAGCGGGACAGGGGGTTGGAATGAGCAGTTCTTC	CASSGTGGWNEQFF	.	TRBJ2-1	TRBV14	TRBD1
TGTGCCAGCAGCCAGACTAGCGGAGAGCAGTTCTTC	CASSQTSGEQFF	.	TRBJ2-1	TRBV3-1/TRBV3-2	TRBD2
TGCGCCAGCAGTGAGTTGAGGTTGGAGGATTGGGGCAAAAACATTCAGTACTTC	CASSELRLEDWGKNIQYF	.	TRBJ2-4	TRBV10-1	.
TGTGCCAGCAGCCAACTCTACTTAGCGGGAGAGGGAGATACGCAGTATTTT	CASSQLYLAGEGDTQYF	once	TRBJ2-3	TRBV4-2	TRBD2
TGTGCCTGGAGTCCCTCGGGACTAGCGGGAGGAATGGAGACCCAGTACTTC	CAWSPSGLAGGMETQYF	.	TRBJ2-5	TRBV30	TRBD2
TGTGCCAGCAGGAAGACTAGCGTAAGCTCTGGGGCCAACGTCCTGACTTTC	CASRKTSVSSGANVLTF	.	TRBJ2-6	TRBV2	TRBD2
TGCGCCAGCAGTGACCCAGGGGGAACTAATGAAAAACTGTTTTTT	CASSDPGGTNEKLFF	once	TRBJ1-4	TRBV10-2	TRBD1
TGTGCCAGCAGCGTAGGGGAGCCACCCCTCCACTTT	CASSVGEPPLHF	.	TRBJ1-6	TRBV9	.
TGTGCCAGCAGCCAAGAGTACTTTACCACTACCTACGAGCAGTACTTC	CASSQEYFTTTYEQYF	.	TRBJ2-7	TRBV14	.
TGTGCCAGCAGCCCCTATAGCGGGAGGGAGACAGATACGCAGTATTTT	CASSPYSGRETDTQYF	few	TRBJ2-3	TRBV14	TRBD2
TGCGCCAGCAGCTTGGATTTAAACCAAGCGACCACTGAAGCTTTCTTT	CASSLDLNQATTEAFF	.	TRBJ1-1	TRBV5-1	.
TGTGCCGGGGCACTGGAAGGGACAGGGCTAGGCTACACCTTC	CAGALEGTGLGYTF	.	TRBJ1-2	TRBV2	TRBD1
TGTGCCAGCAGCGGCTCCCTAGCGGGAGTAAAAGAGCAGTTCTTC	CASSGSLAGVKEQFF	.	TRBJ2-1	TRBV9	TRBD2
TGCGCCAGCAGCTTCGACCCTCCGGGCTCTGGAAACACCATATATTTT	CASSFDPPGSGNTIYF	few	TRBJ1-3	TRBV5-1	.
TGCGCCAGCAGCAAGAGCGGAGGTTGGCTCAATGAGCAGTTCTTC	CASSKSGGWLNEQFF	few	TRBJ2-1	TRBV5-1	.
TGTGCCAGCAGTGGGACAGCACGTTATGGCTACACCTTC	CASSGTARYGYTF	.	TRBJ1-2	TRBV2	.
TGTGCCACAAGACCCGCAGGGTCAGCCCCACTAGCGGGAGGCTATGAGCAGTTCTTC	CATRPAGSAPLAGGYEQFF	.	TRBJ2-1	TRBV15	TRBD2
TGTGCCAGCAGCCCCCACCGCGGGAACACCGGGGAGCTGTTTTTT	CASSPHRGNTGELFF	.	TRBJ2-2	TRBV11-3	.
TGTGCCAGCAAAGACAGGCTTAATTCACCCCTCCACTTT	CASKDRLNSPLHF	.	TRBJ1-6	TRBV12-3/TRBV12-4	.
TGTGCCACCAGTGATTTCGGACAGACCTCTGGGGCCAACGTCCTGACTTTC	CATSDFGQTSGANVLTF	.	TRBJ2-6	TRBV24-1	.
TGTGCCAGCAGTGCCGGGACTAGCGGGATGTATGAGCAGTTCTTC	CASSAGTSGMYEQFF	.	TRBJ2-1	TRBV6-4	TRBD2
TGTGCCACCCGGCAGGACAATCAGCCCCAGCATTTT	CATRQDNQPQHF	.	TRBJ1-5	TRBV10-3	.
TGTGCCAGCTCACCAAGGAGCGGGGGGGGGAATGAGCAGTTCTTC	CASSPRSGGGNEQFF	.	TRBJ2-1	TRBV18	TRBD2
TGTGCTAGTGGTAGGACTAGCGGGTATGTGGCTAGCACAGATACGCAGTATTTT	CASGRTSGYVASTDTQYF	.	TRBJ2-3	TRBV12-5	TRBD2
TGTGCCAGCGCACAGGGCGGCAATACTGGAAACACCATATATTTT	CASAQGGNTGNTIYF	.	TRBJ1-3	TRBV9	.
TGTGCCAGCACCTCCTGGGGGGGAGGGAGTAATGAGCAGTTCTTC	CASTSWGGGSNEQFF	.	TRBJ2-1	TRBV6-5	TRBD2
TGTGCCAGCACAGCCGACGCGGGTGGGCTTGAGCAGTACTTC	CASTADAGGLEQYF	.	TRBJ2-7	TRBV9	.
TGTGCCAGCAGCCACAGGGGGCGACGTACAGATACGCAGTATTTT	CASSHRGRRTDTQYF	.	TRBJ2-3	TRBV6-5	TRBD1
TGTGCCAGCAGCTACGGACAGGCCAGAAACACCATATATTTT	CASSYGQARNTIYF	.	TRBJ1-3	TRBV5-6	TRBD1
TGTGCCAGCAGCTTGGGTGGGAGTACGCAGTATTTT	CASSLGGSTQYF	.	TRBJ2-3	TRBV14	.
TGCGCCAGCAGCTTGGTACAGGGGTGGGCTGAAGCTTTCTTT	CASSLVQGWAEAFF	few	TRBJ1-1	TRBV5-1	TRBD1
TGTGCCAGTAGTCAGCCTCGCTGGACAGGAGGTCCCTACGAGCAGTACTTC	CASSQPRWTGGPYEQYF	.	TRBJ2-7	TRBV19	TRBD1
TGTGCCAGCAGTTCTCCTTGGGGACTCGATAGCACAGATACGCAGTATTTT	CASSSPWGLDSTDTQYF	.	TRBJ2-3	TRBV7-2	.
TGTGCCAGCGGAGCCCCTAGCGGGAGGTTGTACAATGAGCAGTTCTTC	CASGAPSGRLYNEQFF	.	TRBJ2-1	TRBV7-2	TRBD2
TGTGCCAGCAGCTCCGGACTAGCGACGAATACGCAGTATTTT	CASSSGLATNTQYF	.	TRBJ2-3	TRBV27	TRBD2
TGTGCCAGCTGGAGCAACTACAATGAGCAGTTCTTC	CASWSNYNEQFF	few	TRBJ2-1	TRBV25-1	.
TGCGCCAGCAGTGAGTCAGGGGGCGCGAGCACTGAAGCTTTCTTT	CASSESGGASTEAFF	few	TRBJ1-1	TRBV10-1	TRBD1
TGTGCCAGCAGTTCCAGGGGTTGGCTAGCGGGAGGGGGCGATGAGCAGTTCTTC	CASSSRGWLAGGGDEQFF	.	TRBJ2-1	TRBV27	TRBD2
TGTGCCAGCAGCCCTAGCTTGACTAATGAAAAACTGTTTTTT	CASSPSLTNEKLFF	.	TRBJ1-4	TRBV7-2	.
TGTGCCAGCACCCAATGGGTGGGACAGGGGGCGAAAAATGAGCAGTTCTTC	CASTQWVGQGAKNEQFF	.	TRBJ2-1	TRBV28	TRBD1
TGTGCCAGCAGCCCAGGGAACACCGGGGAGCTGTTTTTT	CASSPGNTGELFF	.	TRBJ2-2	TRBV2	.
TGCGCCAGCAGCTTCAGAGGGAACACTGAAGCTTTCTTT	CASSFRGNTEAFF	.	TRBJ1-1	TRBV5-1	.
TGCAGCGTTGACAAACAGGGGAGGAATGAGCAGTTCTTC	CSVDKQGRNEQFF	.	TRBJ2-1	TRBV29-1	.
TGTGCCAGCAGTTACTCCTCTGAGCAGTTCTTC	CASSYSSEQFF	.	TRBJ2-1	TRBV6-2/TRBV6-3	.
TGTGCCCCGGGCACCGGGGAGCTGTTTTTT	CAPGTGELFF	few	TRBJ2-2	TRBV19	.
TGCGCCAGCAGTCCGGGACAGAGATTCACCGGGGAGCTGTTTTTT	CASSPGQRFTGELFF	.	TRBJ2-2	TRBV10-1	TRBD1
TGTGCCAGCAGTTTTCTGGGACAGGGGGCGAGAGAGCAGTACTTC	CASSFLGQGAREQYF	.	TRBJ2-7	TRBV27	TRBD1
TGTGCCAGCAGATTACACAGGGAATCCAAAAACATTCAGTACTTC	CASRLHRESKNIQYF	.	TRBJ2-4	TRBV28	.
TGCGCCAGCAGCTTCGCAGGTAGCGGGACAGATACGCAGTATTTT	CASSFAGSGTDTQYF	once	TRBJ2-3	TRBV5-1	TRBD2
TGTGCCATCAGTGGGCCCGTGAGAGGATACGAGCAGTACTTC	CAISGPVRGYEQYF	.	TRBJ2-7	TRBV10-3	.
TGTGCCAGCCCCGGGACTAGCGGGAGGACGAGCTCCTACAATGAGCAGTTCTTC	CASPGTSGRTSSYNEQFF	.	TRBJ2-1	TRBV2	TRBD2
TGTGCCACCAGTGAACCGACGGGTAGCACAGATACGCAGTATTTT	CATSEPTGSTDTQYF	few	TRBJ2-3	TRBV24-1	.
TGTGCCAGCAGCTTAGATCGACAGAACTATGGCTACACCTTC	CASSLDRQNYGYTF	.	TRBJ1-2	TRBV11-2	.
TGTGCCAGCAGGGACGGAGGGGGGGAGTTTGGCTACACCTTC	CASRDGGGEFGYTF	.	TRBJ1-2	TRBV9	.
TGCAGCGTTGAGACAGGGTACACTGAAGCTTTCTTT	CSVETGYTEAFF	.	TRBJ1-1	TRBV29-1	TRBD1
TGTGCCAGCTCACCTGCGACAGGGAATGAAAAACTGTTTTTT	CASSPATGNEKLFF	.	TRBJ1-4	TRBV18	TRBD1